Presented here are 27 T cell receptor beta chains from one specimen sequenced in a study of PD-1 blockade in classical Hodgkin lymphoma (dated by TCRdb to the early 2020s). The label giving this sample's time point can be read as: cycle 4 day 1 (C4D1), after six to seven weeks of nivolumab. Every trial patient had relapsed after autologous stem cell transplantation, and cohorts A, B and C differed in prior brentuximab vedotin exposure. To prepare the library, the immunoSEQ multiplex PCR assay was applied. Not all clones reach the TCRdb copy of this immuneACCESS table, which keeps in-frame sequences only. Checked studies attribute under half of the gap to unresolved V genes and leave the rest unexplained. In this sample the table shows 75,000 to 100,000 clones, 85% to 95% of which occur a single time. 2% of the sample lies in the top ten. The material sequenced was peripheral blood mononuclear cells (PBMCs), taken before the fourth cycle of nivolumab. These receptors originate from a human donor with classical Hodgkin lymphoma.

This clone was counted only a few times. One end of the junction fails to match germline, which may point to a read error. The chain combines TRBV10-1 with TRBJ1-2, with TRBD1 identical over 8 bases. Germline V CDR1 and CDR2: WNHNN, SYGVQD (reference sequence). This CDR3 contains 17 residues. This chain's CDR3 is CASRESGRGQGLYGYTF. The CDR3 DNA sequence: TGCGCCAGCAGGGAGTCAGGCAGGGGGCAGGGCCTCTATGGCTACACCTTC.

The chain joins TRBV5-1 to TRBJ2-3; 7 bases agree with TRBD1. The V and J ends lost 4 bases and 0 bases, in that order; junction bases with no gene match: 5. The length of the CDR3 is 15 residues. CDR1 is SGHRS, CDR2 YFSETQ, per germline. The CDR3 here is CASSRDSKSTDTQYF. In DNA form, the CDR3 reads TGCGCCAGCAGCCGGGACAGTAAAAGCACAGATACGCAGTATTTT.

The chain has TRBV5-1 and TRBJ1-4, with TRBD1 matching 9 bases. Germline V CDR1 and CDR2: SGHRS, YFSETQ. The CDR3 is 14 residues long. Germline trimming cut 1 base from V and 6 bases from J; bases unmatched to any gene: 1. CDR3 DNA sequence: TGCGCCAGCAGCTTGAGGACAGGGGATGAAAAACTGTTTTTT. It encodes CASSLRTGDEKLFF.

The chain uses TRBV27 and TRBJ1-6, with 8 bases that match TRBD1. J gave up 7 bases and V 2 bases, and 4 bases lay outside the gene matches. Germline lookup yields CDR1 MNHEY and CDR2 SMNVEV (reference sequence). This CDR3 comprises 15 residues. This CDR3 is CASSLIQGDNSPLHF. In DNA, the CDR3 is TGTGCCAGCAGTTTAATACAGGGGGACAATTCACCCCTCCACTTT.

The J gene is TRBJ1-1, the V gene TRBV10-3, with TRBD1 identical over 10 bases. V was clipped by 2 bases and J by 3 bases; unmatched bases: 9. Germline CDR1 reads ENHRY; CDR2 reads SYGVKD. The CDR3 extends over 17 amino acids. CDR3 loop: CAISEAGTGDGYTEAFF. The CDR3 nucleotides read TGTGCCATCAGTGAGGCCGGGACAGGGGACGGGTACACTGAAGCTTTCTTT.

The gene calls are TRBV29-1 and TRBJ1-1; D ambiguous. Trimming shortened V by 4 bases and J by 7 bases, and 19 bases separated the two germline ends. The germline V gene has CDR1 SQVTM and CDR2 ANQGSEA. CDR3 length equals 14 residues. CDR3 sequence reads: CSVGLSGRSDEAFF. CDR3 nucleotides: TGCAGCGTTGGGTTGTCCGGCAGGTCGGATGAAGCTTTCTTT.

V gene TRBV9 combines with J gene TRBJ2-2, with 12 bases aligning to TRBD2. J gave up 4 bases and V 3 bases, and 7 bases lay outside the gene matches. The CDR3 has 17 residues. Per germline, CDR1 SGDLS and CDR2 YYNGEE. Here the CDR3 reads CASSGQTSGRGTGELFF. The CDR3 DNA reads as TGTGCCAGCAGCGGACAGACTAGCGGGAGAGGCACCGGGGAGCTGTTTTTT.

The chain has TRBV5-4 and TRBJ1-1; a possible D gene is TRBD1 (5 bases). The CDR3 totals 16 residues. Germline CDR1 SGHNT, CDR2 YYREEE (reference sequence). V lost 0 bases to trimming and J lost 1 base, with 13 bases between them. The CDR3 spells CASSLAEGFSNTEAFF. The CDR3 DNA sequence: TGTGCCAGCAGCTTGGCCGAGGGGTTTTCGAACACTGAAGCTTTCTTT.

The chain employs TRBV27 and TRBJ2-2; D is uncertain. There are 12 residues in the CDR3. Germline lookup yields CDR1 MNHEY and CDR2 SMNVEV (reference sequence). V lost 9 bases and J 5 bases, leaving 10 bases between the germline ends. The CDR3 DNA reads as TGTGCCAGTAACCGTGGGACCGGGGAGCTGTTTTTT. This sequence encodes CASNRGTGELFF.

V gene TRBV18 combines with J gene TRBJ2-1, with D possibly called TRBD1 or TRBD2 (6 bases each). The germline V gene encodes CDR1 KGHSH and CDR2 LQKENI. The V end lost 3 bases, the J end lost 5 bases, and 14 bases lay between the germline ends. The CDR3 is 15 residues long. Here the CDR3 reads CASSPRGELDNEQFF. The CDR3, as DNA: TGTGCCAGCTCACCGAGGGGGGAGTTGGACAATGAGCAGTTCTTC.

The V call is TRBV6-6, the J call TRBJ2-5; TRBD2 is a possible D gene (5 bases). With 4 bases removed from V and 9 bases from J, the gap between germline ends came to 15 bases. The CDR3 consists of 13 residues. Germline values: CDR1 MNHNY, CDR2 SVGAGI (reference sequence). DNA of the CDR3: TGTGCCAGCAGTTCGGGAAGGTCGCCGGCCCAGTACTTC. Amino acid sequence: CASSSGRSPAQYF.

V is TRBV18 and J is TRBJ2-1; D possibly corresponds to TRBD2 (6 bases). Per germline, CDR1 KGHSH and CDR2 LQKENI. V lost 6 bases and J lost 1, with 19 bases in between. The CDR3 has 17 amino acids. The chain's CDR3 is CASSLRLIADSYNEQFF. Written as DNA, the CDR3 is TGTGCCAGCTCCCTCAGATTAATAGCGGATTCCTACAATGAGCAGTTCTTC.

The chain has TRBV7-9 and TRBJ2-7; 7 bases map to TRBD1. From germline, CDR1 is SEHNR and CDR2 FQNEAQ (reference sequence). Germline trimming cut 5 bases from V and 4 bases from J; bases unmatched to any gene: 5. The CDR3 consists of 13 residues. DNA of the CDR3: TGTGCCAGCAGCCTTCGACAGGGATACGAGCAGTACTTC. It translates to CASSLRQGYEQYF.

The chain joins TRBV5-5 to TRBJ1-1; D is uncertain. CDR3 length: 12 amino acids. Germline V lookup: CDR1 SGHKS, CDR2 YYEKEE (reference sequence). The germline V and J ends were trimmed by 3 bases and 1 base, with 4 bases remaining between them. CDR3 in DNA: TGTGCCAGCAGCTCCCCGAACACTGAAGCTTTCTTT. Its translation is CASSSPNTEAFF.

The chain combines TRBV7-2 with TRBJ2-7; 9 nucleotides match TRBD1. The CDR3 contains 14 residues. Losses at the gene ends were 4 bases for V and 2 bases for J; bases not matched to a gene: 3. Germline CDR1 SGHTA, CDR2 FQGNSA. The CDR3 is CASSSDRGPYEQYF. DNA for the CDR3: TGTGCCAGCAGCTCGGACAGGGGCCCCTACGAGCAGTACTTC.

The V and J genes are TRBV7-2 and TRBJ1-2; D is possibly TRBD1 (6 bases). This CDR3 is built from 12 residues. The ends were cut back, 6 bases at V and 4 bases at J, with 9 bases in the middle. Germline assignment: CDR1 SGHTA and CDR2 FQGNSA. This chain's CDR3 is CASSGQLYGYTF. In nucleotides, the CDR3 is TGTGCCAGCAGTGGACAGCTCTATGGCTACACCTTC.

The V and J genes are TRBV28 and TRBJ1-1; unclear D gene. CDR1 and CDR2 (germline): MDHEN, SYDVKM. Trimming pared 2 bases from V and 6 bases from J, leaving 13 bases between. The CDR3 covers 14 residues. This CDR3 reads CASSLIASNAEAFF. The CDR3 DNA reads as TGTGCCAGCAGTTTAATCGCCAGTAACGCTGAAGCTTTCTTT.

In the case of this clone: The sample holds other DNA sequences that translate to the same CDR3. V is TRBV5-1 and J is TRBJ1-1; D unclear. CDR1 and CDR2 (germline): SGHRS, YFSETQ. Trimming took off 2 bases at V and 2 bases at J, with 7 bases between the two ends. CDR3 length equals 13 residues. The CDR3 region is CASSFTVNTEAFF. CDR3 nucleotide sequence: TGCGCCAGCAGCTTCACGGTCAACACTGAAGCTTTCTTT.

This chain uses TRBV5-1 with TRBJ1-1, with D unresolved. The V gene lost 0 bases and the J gene lost 4 bases, with 4 bases spanning the gap. Per the germline V gene, CDR1 is SGHRS and CDR2 is YFSETQ. This CDR3 contains 12 residues. The CDR3 sequence: CASSLVRTEAFF. CDR3 nucleotides: TGCGCCAGCAGCTTGGTGCGCACTGAAGCTTTCTTT.

The J gene is TRBJ2-7, the V gene TRBV28, with D possibly TRBD2 on 7 matching bases. The CDR3 covers 13 residues. Germline CDR1 is MDHEN and CDR2 is SYDVKM. V was trimmed by 7 bases and J by 5 bases, leaving 15 bases between them. CDR3 sequence (DNA): TGTGCCAGCAATGCCGGGGGGCGGCACGAGCAGTACTTC. Its protein product is CASNAGGRHEQYF.

This chain connects TRBV28 to TRBJ1-1; no reliable D call. CDR3 length: 13 amino acids. V was trimmed by 1 base and J by 2 bases, leaving 5 bases between them. Germline CDR1 MDHEN, CDR2 SYDVKM. The DNA of the CDR3 is TGTGCCAGCAGTTTATTGGGCAACACTGAAGCTTTCTTT. Translating gives CASSLLGNTEAFF.

This chain connects TRBV6-1 to TRBJ1-3, with 9 bases that match TRBD1. J lost 3 bases, V lost 6 bases, and 3 bases had no gene match. This CDR3 is built from 14 residues. Germline V CDR1 and CDR2: MNHNS, SASEGT. CDR3 region: CASRQGADGNTIYF. In nucleotides, the CDR3 is TGTGCCAGCAGACAGGGGGCGGATGGAAACACCATATATTTT.

The chain is built from TRBV19 and TRBJ2-7; possibly TRBD1 for D (6 bases). The CDR3 covers 13 residues. The V and J ends lost 4 bases and 3 bases respectively, with 10 bases between them. Germline CDR1 reads LNHDA; CDR2 reads SQIVND (reference sequence). CDR3 loop: CASSTETGYEQYF. The CDR3 DNA reads as TGTGCCAGTAGTACCGAGACAGGCTACGAGCAGTACTTC.

V and J are TRBV7-9 and TRBJ2-5; 8 bases line up with TRBD2. V lost 5 bases, J lost 5 bases, and 13 bases stayed unmatched. Germline V lookup: CDR1 SEHNR, CDR2 FQNEAQ (reference sequence). The CDR3 is made up of 16 amino acids. CDR3 in DNA: TGTGCCAGCAGCACCAACGCAGCGGGAGAGGGGGAGACCCAGTACTTC. This codes for CASSTNAAGEGETQYF. Together with reference TRBV7-9 and TRBJ2-5, the CDR3 gives the full variable domain: DTGVSQNPRHKITKRGQNVTFRCDPISEHNRLYWYRQTLGQGPEFLTYFQNEAQLEKSRLLSDRFSAERPKGSFSTLEIQRTEQGDSAMYLCASSTNAAGEGETQYFGPGTRLLVL.

This chain connects TRBV27 to TRBJ2-7; no clear D gene. V was shortened by 1 base and J by 0 bases, with 10 bases between the two germline ends. This CDR3 spans 15 amino acids. The germline gives CDR1 MNHEY, CDR2 SMNVEV (reference sequence). CDR3 sequence reads: CASSLYGPPSYEQYF. CDR3 coding DNA: TGTGCCAGCAGTTTATACGGGCCCCCCTCCTACGAGCAGTACTTC.

The chain links TRBV6-1 to TRBJ1-2, with TRBD1 matching over 12 bases. Unmatched junction bases numbered 7, after V lost 1 base and J lost 7 bases. The CDR3 runs to 16 residues. Germline loops: CDR1 MNHNS, CDR2 SASEGT. The CDR3 nucleotides read TGTGCCAGCAGTGAAGGGTGGGGGACAGGGGGCATTGGCTACACCTTC. Encoded protein: CASSEGWGTGGIGYTF.

This chain connects TRBV18 to TRBJ1-1, with D possibly being TRBD1 (6 bases). The CDR3 spans 15 residues. Germline V gene sequence: CDR1 KGHSH, CDR2 LQKENI. V was shortened by 6 bases and J by 0 bases, with 14 bases between the two germline ends. The CDR3 DNA sequence: TGTGCCAGCTCCCCCCCCAGGGGTTTGAACACTGAAGCTTTCTTT. It yields the protein CASSPPRGLNTEAFF.